This T cell receptor (beta chain) comes out of a study of CD8+ T cells in alopecia areata. TCR sequencing used cDNA made by reverse transcription of extracted RNA. Repertoires were generated with immunoSEQ multiplex PCR, while TCRdb's copy carries only in-frame clones and drops some. The data hold about 150,000 clones, with approximately 50% observed a single time. This clone was counted a few times. The antigen is unknown. This CDR3 has 16 amino acids. Germline V gene lookup returns CDR1 MDHEN and CDR2 SYDVKM. V was pared by 4 bases and J by 7 bases, with 8 bases of the junction left unmatched. Study outcomes and limitations: Mouse data revealed clearer TCR sharing than patient data did, a gap possibly tied to HLA. Compared with normal scalp, lesional scalp had higher clonality and more expanded CD8+ clones.

The sequencing sample was made of CD4+ T cells sorted from blood. The chain recombines TRBV28 with TRBJ2-1; 12 bases map to TRBD2. The TCR was taken from a human donor with alopecia areata. CDR3 loop: CASSSPTSGRANEQFF. CDR3 sequence (DNA): TGTGCCAGCAGTTCGCCGACTAGCGGGAGAGCAAATGAGCAGTTCTTC.